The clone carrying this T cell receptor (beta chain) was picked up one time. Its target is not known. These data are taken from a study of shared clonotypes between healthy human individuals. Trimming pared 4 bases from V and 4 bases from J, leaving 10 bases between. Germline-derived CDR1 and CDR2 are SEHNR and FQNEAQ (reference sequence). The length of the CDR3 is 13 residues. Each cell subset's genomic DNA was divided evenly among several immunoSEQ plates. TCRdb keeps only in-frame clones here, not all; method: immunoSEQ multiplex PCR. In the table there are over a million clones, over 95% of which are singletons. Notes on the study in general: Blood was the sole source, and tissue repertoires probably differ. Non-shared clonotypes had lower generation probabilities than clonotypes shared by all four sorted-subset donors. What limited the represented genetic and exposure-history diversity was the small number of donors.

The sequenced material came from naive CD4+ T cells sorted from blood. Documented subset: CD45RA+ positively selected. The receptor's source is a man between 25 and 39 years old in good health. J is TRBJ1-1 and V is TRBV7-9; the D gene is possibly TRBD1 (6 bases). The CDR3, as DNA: TGTGCCAGCAGCTCGCAGACAGGCACTGAAGCTTTCTTT. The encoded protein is CASSSQTGTEAFF.